This T cell receptor (beta chain) derives from a study of regulatory T cells in long-lasting Graves disease. Whole-study results and caveats: Under persistent disease, TRBV28, TRBJ1-2 and TRBJ2-5 were used preferentially.

Assembly of TCR beta libraries relied on iRepertoire HTBI primers together with Arm-PCR of CDR3 regions. TCRdb re-analysed the multiplex PCR reads in MiXCR, keeping a single row per CDR3 protein. The top ten clones hold 30% of a sample with hundreds of thousands of distinct CDR3 sequences, roughly 17% of them seen once. Documented time point: newly diagnosed GD, antithyroid drugs for less than 3 months. Scientists built the TCR library using RNA that was extracted from PBMCs. Ten or more counts support this clonotype. Its target is unknown. The CDR3 contains 12 residues. The V gene's germline CDR1 is SGHTA and CDR2 FQGTGA. V was cut by 5 bases and J by 10 bases, with 13 bases left in between. The same data also contributed to another study, on T cells in Graves' hyperthyroidism and ophthalmopathy. From that study: Carried out on the TCR CDR3, a first-round RT-PCR used the HTBI primer set.

The sample was peripheral blood mononuclear cells (PBMCs), taken at new diagnosis, from a patient treated with antithyroid drugs. The rearrangement links TRBV7-3 to TRBJ2-3, with a possible D match to TRBD1 (5 bases). The receptor was derived from a man between 35 and 55 years old with Graves disease. CDR3 DNA sequence: TGTGCCAGCAGCGACACAGGATCCCCGCAGTATTTT. Translation gives CASSDTGSPQYF.